The 27 T cell receptor beta chains given below trace back to one sample, sequenced in a study of blood T cells in healthy people across ages. A second about 6 to 11 cycle PCR used barcoded and J-beta primers. One entry per CDR3 protein, called by TCRdb with MiXCR from the 5' RACE reads. Of hundreds of thousands of distinct CDR3 sequences listed, 35% to 50% are singletons. Sequenced input: blood. The receptors shown here come from a man at least 80 years old in good health.

This rearrangement joins TRBV2 to TRBJ2-7, with D possibly TRBD1 on 5 matching bases. Germline lookup yields CDR1 SNHLY and CDR2 FYNNEI. CDR3 size: 15 residues. V gave up 4 bases and J gave up 1 base, with 14 bases separating them. The CDR3 spells CASSGTADTSYEQYF. CDR3 bases: TGTGCCAGCAGTGGTACCGCGGACACTTCCTACGAGCAGTACTTC.

J is TRBJ2-1 and V is TRBV2, with 9 bases that match TRBD1. Germline values: CDR1 SNHLY, CDR2 FYNNEI. J lost 9 bases, V lost 6 bases, and 9 bases had no gene match. The CDR3 is 14 amino acids. CDR3 protein: CASRAGTGFSEQFF. The CDR3, as DNA: TGTGCCAGCAGAGCCGGGACAGGGTTCTCTGAGCAGTTCTTC.

The V gene is TRBV4-2, the J gene TRBJ2-7, with 9 bases aligning to TRBD2. The CDR3 is 16 amino acids. The trim removed 0 bases at V and 7 bases at J, leaving 10 bases unmatched. CDR1 and CDR2 from the germline V gene are LGHNA and YNFKEQ. As DNA, the CDR3 is TGTGCCAGCAGCCAAGATGCGGCGGGAGGGCCCGATGAGCAGTACTTC. Its translation is CASSQDAAGGPDEQYF.

This clonotype was counted a few times. The chain uses TRBV6-5 and TRBJ1-5; possibly TRBD1 for D (5 bases). The CDR3 length is 15 residues. Germline CDR1 and CDR2: MNHEY and SVGAGI. V gave up 2 bases and J gave up 1 base, with 9 bases separating them. This CDR3 reads CASSYVSGSNQPQHF. CDR3 DNA: TGTGCCAGCAGTTACGTATCAGGGAGCAATCAGCCCCAGCATTTT.

The count of this clonotype is one. The chain links TRBV28 to TRBJ2-5; 7 bases match TRBD2. The CDR3 is made up of 19 amino acids. Germline V gives CDR1 MDHEN, CDR2 SYDVKM. Unmatched junction bases numbered 21, after V lost 8 bases and J lost 0 bases. The CDR3 loop reads CASGTKKRDRSPYQETQYF. The CDR3 coding sequence is TGTGCCAGCGGTACCAAAAAGCGGGATCGGTCCCCGTACCAAGAGACCCAGTACTTC.

This clonotype was seen only a few times. J is TRBJ2-7 and V is TRBV10-3, with D tentatively TRBD1 or TRBD2 (5 bases each). Germline CDR1 is ENHRY and CDR2 is SYGVKD. The CDR3 has 13 residues. Trimming removed 0 bases at V and 11 bases at J, with 14 bases between. CDR3 DNA: TGTGCCATCAGTGAGTCACTGGGCGTGGGGGAGTACTTC. This gives the protein CAISESLGVGEYF.

J is TRBJ2-5 and V is TRBV10-3; weak D call: TRBD1 (5 bases). Trimming pared 3 bases from V and 2 bases from J, leaving 10 bases between. The CDR3 contains 14 residues. CDR1 ENHRY and CDR2 SYGVKD come from the germline V gene. CDR3 in amino acids: CAISEIRQQETQYF. In nucleotides, the CDR3 is TGTGCCATCAGTGAAATCCGACAGCAAGAGACCCAGTACTTC.

The chain uses TRBV3-1 and TRBJ1-2, with D hard to call. CDR3 length equals 14 residues. CDR1 is LGHDT, CDR2 YNNKEL, per germline (reference sequence). Trimming left V 0 bases short and J 4 bases short, with 9 bases between. This chain's CDR3 is CASSQEESLYGYTF. In DNA, the CDR3 is TGTGCCAGCAGCCAAGAGGAGTCACTCTATGGCTACACCTTC.

CDR3 nucleotides: TGTGCCAGCAAAATGGCGCGGACAGGTGACTACGAGCAGTACTTC. Amino acid sequence: CASKMARTGDYEQYF. This rearrangement joins TRBV6-6 to TRBJ2-7; 7 bases are a match to TRBD1. With V trimmed by 7 bases and J by 3 bases, 12 bases remained unmatched. CDR3 length: 15 residues. Germline CDR1 MNHNY, CDR2 SVGAGI (reference sequence).

This clonotype is a singleton in its sample. The chain couples TRBV27 to TRBJ2-3, with a tentative D call TRBD2 (6 bases). CDR3 length: 15 residues. Between the trimmed V and J ends, which lost 5 bases and 2 bases, there was a span of 14 bases. Germline V CDR1 and CDR2: MNHEY, SMNVEV (reference sequence). CDR3 nucleotide sequence: TGTGCCAGCAGTGCGGGGCTTCTTAACACAGATACGCAGTATTTT. Its translation: CASSAGLLNTDTQYF.

The chain links TRBV25-1 to TRBJ2-4, with 8 bases matching TRBD2. The CDR3 has 15 amino acids. Unmatched junction bases numbered 12, after V lost 8 bases and J lost 6 bases. From germline, CDR1 is MGHDK and CDR2 SYGVNS. The CDR3: CASQGLRGARNIQYF. Written as DNA, the CDR3 is TGTGCCAGCCAAGGGCTGCGGGGGGCGCGAAACATTCAGTACTTC.

This clonotype was found once. The rearrangement joins TRBV7-2 to TRBJ1-6; 8 bases align to TRBD1. J lost 6 bases, V lost 3 bases, and 4 bases had no gene match. This CDR3 comprises 15 residues. Germline lookup yields CDR1 SGHTA and CDR2 FQGNSA. The CDR3 reads CASSFGTGSNSPLHF. CDR3 nucleotide sequence: TGTGCCAGCAGCTTCGGGACAGGAAGTAATTCACCCCTCCACTTT.

This sequence joins TRBV5-1 and TRBJ2-1; 7 bases map to TRBD1. Germline V gene data show CDR1 as SGHRS and CDR2 as YFSETQ. This CDR3 contains 17 residues. V shed 0 bases, J shed 2 bases, and the junction held 8 bases outside the gene matches. CDR3 nucleotides: TGCGCCAGCAGCTTGGGGGGACCCGGGACAGCCTACAATGAGCAGTTCTTC. Encoded protein: CASSLGGPGTAYNEQFF. Filled out from reference TRBV5-1 and TRBJ2-1, the complete variable domain reads KAGVTQTPRYLIKTRGQQVTLSCSPISGHRSVSWYQQTPGQGLQFLFEYFSETQRNKGNFPGRFSGRQFSNSRSEMNVSTLELGDSALYLCASSLGGPGTAYNEQFFGPGTRLTVL.

The table lists this clonotype with a few counts. The chain joins TRBV5-1 to TRBJ2-1, with 7 bases lining up with TRBD2. V lost 6 bases and J lost 6; bases outside the gene matches: 6. The CDR3 loop spans 13 amino acids. The germline CDR1 and CDR2 sequences are SGHRS and YFSETQ. The CDR3 protein is CASNTGGGNEQFF. In DNA, the CDR3 is TGCGCCAGCAACACTGGGGGGGGCAATGAGCAGTTCTTC.

The rearrangement joins TRBV5-1 to TRBJ1-3; D gene ambiguous. Germline loops: CDR1 SGHRS, CDR2 YFSETQ. The CDR3 covers 16 residues. V was trimmed by 0 bases and J by 3 bases, leaving 13 bases between them. The CDR3 DNA sequence: TGCGCCAGCAGCTTGGAACGGATAGCTGTTGGAAACACCATATATTTT. This encodes CASSLERIAVGNTIYF.

This clonotype was seen once. Sequence at one end of the junction differs from germline and may be a read error. The gene calls are TRBV24-1 and TRBJ1-5; no clear D. CDR3 length equals 18 residues. Germline values: CDR1 KGHDR, CDR2 SFDVKD. The CDR3, as DNA: TGTGCCACCAGTGATTTGGTCAGAGACATACGACTCAATCAGCTCCAGCATTTT. Translated, it gives CATSDLVRDIRLNQLQHF.

This clonotype was picked up many times. The chain combines TRBV20-1 with TRBJ2-1; 8 nucleotides agree with TRBD2. Germline V gene sequence: CDR1 DFQATT, CDR2 SNEGSKA (reference sequence). V dropped 3 bases and J dropped 0; count of bases not matched to a gene: 4. The CDR3 is made up of 15 amino acids. CDR3: CSASLAGGSYNEQFF. The CDR3 coding sequence is TGCAGTGCTAGTTTGGCGGGAGGCTCCTACAATGAGCAGTTCTTC.

Only a few counts were recorded for this clonotype. The chain is built from TRBV15 and TRBJ2-5, with 8 bases fitting TRBD1. The V gene end was trimmed by 1 base and the J gene end by 5 bases; junction bases not matched to a gene: 3. CDR1 is LNHNV and CDR2 is YYDKDF in the germline V gene (reference sequence). The CDR3 length is 14 residues. CDR3 sequence reads: CATSRGRQGETQYF. For the CDR3, the DNA is TGTGCCACCAGCAGAGGACGACAGGGGGAGACCCAGTACTTC.

The chain couples TRBV21-1 to TRBJ2-5; the table assigns TRBD2, which was not confirmed against the DNA. TRBV21-1 constitutes a pseudogene. CDR3 size: 16 residues. CDR3 in amino acids: CASSKWGQGRRETQYF. The CDR3 DNA reads TGTGCCAGCAGCAAATGGGGGCAGGGCCGGAGGGAGACCCAGTACTTC.

The rearrangement uses TRBV9 and TRBJ2-1; 9 bases are shared with TRBD2. The V and J ends lost 4 bases and 2 bases, in that order; junction bases with no gene match: 7. This CDR3 comprises 16 residues. Germline CDR1 is SGDLS and CDR2 is YYNGEE. CDR3 sequence reads: CASSRSGRIAYNEQFF. CDR3 DNA: TGTGCCAGCAGCAGAAGCGGGAGGATCGCCTACAATGAGCAGTTCTTC.

The chain carries TRBV10-3 and TRBJ1-1; D remains ambiguous. V lost 0 bases and J 10 bases, leaving 6 bases between the germline ends. The CDR3 is 11 amino acids. Per germline, CDR1 ENHRY and CDR2 SYGVKD. The CDR3 coding sequence is TGTGCCATCAGTGAGTCCATCTTAGCTTTCTTT. This sequence encodes CAISESILAFF.

The chain combines TRBV20-1 with TRBJ2-3; the match to TRBD2 covers 7 bases. Trimming cost V 0 bases and J 4 bases; bases outside gene matches: 10. The germline V gene has CDR1 DFQATT and CDR2 SNEGSKA (reference sequence). CDR3 length equals 16 residues. CDR3 coding DNA: TGCAGTGCTAGAGACGCGCGGGCGGGAGTATCAGATACGCAGTATTTT. This encodes CSARDARAGVSDTQYF.

The rearrangement links TRBV3-1 to TRBJ2-7; 7 bases are shared with TRBD2. Germline V lookup: CDR1 LGHDT, CDR2 YNNKEL (reference sequence). The CDR3 runs 15 residues. Trimming removed 0 bases from V and 6 bases from J; junction bases left unmatched: 8. This chain's CDR3 is CASSQDAAGAGEQYF. The CDR3, as DNA: TGTGCCAGCAGCCAAGATGCGGCGGGAGCTGGCGAGCAGTACTTC.

V usage is TRBV27 and J usage is TRBJ2-6, with D hard to call. The germline gives CDR1 MNHEY, CDR2 SMNVEV (reference sequence). V gave up 5 bases and J gave up 0 bases, with 8 bases separating them. This CDR3 has 15 residues. The CDR3 spells CASSTLYSGANVLTF. The CDR3 DNA reads TGTGCCAGCAGTACTCTGTACTCTGGGGCCAACGTCCTGACTTTC.

The sample holds a few counts of this clonotype. The chain combines TRBV5-1 with TRBJ2-5; 7 nucleotides match TRBD1. J gave up 1 base and V 4 bases, and 4 bases lay outside the gene matches. Germline values: CDR1 SGHRS, CDR2 YFSETQ. CDR3 length: 14 residues. CDR3 in amino acids: CASSRRQGQETQYF. The CDR3 region has the DNA TGCGCCAGCAGCCGCCGACAGGGCCAAGAGACCCAGTACTTC.

To note about this clonotype: The germline gene is not matched at one end of the junction; a read error may be the cause. The chain is built from TRBV4-2 and TRBJ2-1, with TRBD2 matching 14 bases. CDR3 length equals 16 residues. The germline gives CDR1 LGHNA, CDR2 YNFKEQ. The CDR3 spells CGSSQEGLAGVDEQFF. DNA for the CDR3: TGTGGCAGCAGCCAAGAGGGACTAGCGGGAGTCGATGAGCAGTTCTTC.

The chain couples TRBV12-3 or TRBV12-4 to TRBJ2-3; TRBD1 agrees at 10 bases. Trimming took 6 bases from V and 4 from J; bases not matched to a gene: 7. The CDR3 is 15 amino acids. The CDR3 DNA reads as TGTGCCAGCAGCTCCCGGGACAGGGGCTCAGATACGCAGTATTTT. It codes for CASSSRDRGSDTQYF.